A single sample is the source of the 16 T cell receptor beta chains below, sequenced in a study of CD8+ T cells in alopecia areata. RNA, once extracted, was reverse transcribed into cDNA for use as the sequencing template. Method: immunoSEQ multiplex PCR; TCRdb's copy keeps in-frame clones and lacks some. The table includes over 100,000 clones, approximately 48% detected once. Sequenced material: CD8+ T cells sorted from blood, taken at week 0. All receptors derive from a human donor with alopecia areata.

This clone was recorded a few times. The V gene is TRBV13, the J gene TRBJ1-1, with TRBD1 matching 8 bases. Trimming cost V 0 bases and J 5 bases; bases outside gene matches: 5. Germline assignment: CDR1 PRHDT and CDR2 FYEKMQ (reference sequence). CDR3 length: 15 residues. This CDR3 is CASSLGAGGLTEAFF. CDR3 DNA sequence: TGTGCCAGCAGCTTAGGAGCAGGGGGCTTGACTGAAGCTTTCTTT. The whole variable domain, filled in from reference TRBV13 and TRBJ1-1, reads AAGVIQSPRHLIKEKRETATLKCYPIPRHDTVYWYQQGPGQDPQFLISFYEKMQSDKGSIPDRFSAQQFSDYHSELNMSSLELGDSALYFCASSLGAGGLTEAFFGQGTRLTVV.

This clone was counted between two and nine times. V and J are TRBV6-4 and TRBJ2-2; 9 bases match TRBD2. There are 16 residues in the CDR3. CDR1 is MRHNA, CDR2 SNTAGT, per germline. V shed 2 bases, J shed 0 bases, and the junction held 1 base outside the gene matches. CDR3 bases: TGTGCCAGCAGTGACGGGACTAGCTCGAACACCGGGGAGCTGTTTTTT. Residues: CASSDGTSSNTGELFF.

The chain joins TRBV6-5 to TRBJ2-1; possible D gene TRBD1, 5 bases. Germline V lookup: CDR1 MNHEY, CDR2 SVGAGI. The CDR3 contains 15 residues. V dropped 6 bases and J dropped 8 bases, with 20 bases sitting between them. CDR3 DNA sequence: TGTGCCAGCAGCCTAGGTAGGACACCGGGTGATGAGCAGTTCTTC. This codes for CASSLGRTPGDEQFF.

The chain recombines TRBV29-1 with TRBJ2-3, with 10 positions matching TRBD2. The germline gives CDR1 SQVTM, CDR2 ANQGSEA. This CDR3 contains 13 residues. J was trimmed by 2 bases and V by 7 bases; bases with no gene match: 3. The CDR3 coding sequence is TGCAGCGCCCTAGCGGGGGACACAGATACGCAGTATTTT. Translation: CSALAGDTDTQYF.

V gene TRBV6-5 combines with J gene TRBJ2-5, with 8 positions matching TRBD2. This CDR3 has 14 residues. V lost 6 bases and J lost 2; bases outside the gene matches: 5. The germline V gene has CDR1 MNHEY and CDR2 SVGAGI. The CDR3 bases are TGTGCCAGCAGCCAACTAGCGGTGCAAGAGACCCAGTACTTC. It codes for CASSQLAVQETQYF.

This clone showed up just a few times. The genes are TRBV11-2 and TRBJ2-1; D not certain. V shed 1 base and J shed 8 bases, with 6 bases lying between them. The CDR3 length is 12 residues. Per germline, CDR1 SGHAT and CDR2 FQNNGV. CDR3 amino acids: CASSLGFDEQFF. In nucleotides, the CDR3 is TGTGCCAGCAGCTTAGGATTCGATGAGCAGTTCTTC.

This clone turned up a few times. This chain connects TRBV6-5 to TRBJ1-2; D is unresolved. CDR1 and CDR2 (germline): MNHEY, SVGAGI. CDR3 size: 13 residues. The V and J ends lost 8 bases and 2 bases respectively, with 12 bases between them. CDR3 sequence (DNA): TGTGCCAGCGCCTGGGAGCCCAACTATGGCTACACCTTC. Its translation is CASAWEPNYGYTF.

The rearrangement uses TRBV29-1 and TRBJ2-7; tentative D call: TRBD1 (6 bases). This CDR3 region has 13 residues. Germline CDR1 SQVTM, CDR2 ANQGSEA. The germline V and J ends were trimmed by 6 bases and 0 bases, with 12 bases remaining between them. This chain's CDR3 is CSVWDIDSYEQYF. The CDR3 DNA reads as TGCAGCGTATGGGACATCGACTCCTACGAGCAGTACTTC.

This clone showed up just a few times. The genes are TRBV5-4 and TRBJ2-2, with TRBD2 as a possible D gene (5 bases). The V gene's germline CDR1 is SGHNT and CDR2 YYREEE (reference sequence). The CDR3 has 16 amino acids. The ends were cut back, 4 bases at V and 0 bases at J, with 13 bases in the middle. The CDR3 spells CASSANREPNTGELFF. CDR3 coding DNA: TGTGCCAGCAGCGCCAATAGGGAGCCGAACACCGGGGAGCTGTTTTTT.

This rearrangement joins TRBV2 to TRBJ2-1, with D maybe TRBD1 (5 bases). The germline V gene has CDR1 SNHLY and CDR2 FYNNEI. With 7 bases removed from V and 4 bases from J, the gap between germline ends came to 11 bases. The CDR3 has 13 residues. The chain's CDR3 is CASTTDSYNEQFF. The CDR3, as DNA: TGTGCCAGCACGACTGACAGTTACAATGAGCAGTTCTTC.

This chain uses TRBV5-6 with TRBJ2-7; D is unclear. Trimming took off 4 bases at V and 6 bases at J, with 14 bases between the two ends. Per the germline V gene, CDR1 is SGHDT and CDR2 is YYEEEE. The CDR3 loop spans 13 amino acids. The CDR3 DNA follows: TGTGCCAGCAGCCCCGAGGCCGGGCGCGAGCAGTACTTC. As protein: CASSPEAGREQYF.

The J gene is TRBJ2-5, the V gene TRBV9; 9 nucleotides agree with TRBD1. Germline V gene lookup returns CDR1 SGDLS and CDR2 YYNGEE. J was trimmed by 3 bases and V by 4 bases; bases with no gene match: 1. The CDR3 totals 13 residues. For the CDR3, the DNA is TGTGCCAGCAGCACAGGGGGCGAAGAGACCCAGTACTTC. Amino acids: CASSTGGEETQYF. The whole variable domain, remainder taken from reference TRBV9 and TRBJ2-5, is DSGVTQTPKHLITATGQRVTLRCSPRSGDLSVYWYQQSLDQGLQFLIQYYNGEERAKGNILERFSAQQFPDLHSELNLSSLELGDSALYFCASSTGGEETQYFGPGTRLLVL.

The rearrangement links TRBV6-5 to TRBJ1-1, with a weak D call TRBD1 (6 bases). The CDR3 runs 14 residues. Germline values: CDR1 MNHEY, CDR2 SVGAGI. The V end was cut by 5 bases, the J end by 5 bases, with 15 bases between. CDR3 nucleotides: TGTGCCAGCAGTCTCCAGGGGTTACGGACTGAAGCTTTCTTT. Its translation is CASSLQGLRTEAFF.

J is TRBJ2-7 and V is TRBV4-3, with D unresolved. V was shortened by 3 bases and J by 2 bases, with 17 bases between the two germline ends. CDR1 LGHNA and CDR2 YSLEER come from the germline V gene. CDR3 length: 16 amino acids. CDR3 nucleotide sequence: TGCGCCAGCAGCCAGTTCGATGGGCGCAGCACCTACGAGCAGTACTTC. Amino acids: CASSQFDGRSTYEQYF.

This chain links TRBV9 with TRBJ2-7; 10 nucleotides line up with TRBD1. With V trimmed by 4 bases and J by 2 bases, 9 bases remained unmatched. Germline lookup yields CDR1 SGDLS and CDR2 YYNGEE. This CDR3 contains 16 residues. CDR3 sequence: CASSPRDRGAPYEQYF. Here the CDR3 DNA reads TGTGCCAGCAGCCCTCGGGACAGGGGTGCTCCCTACGAGCAGTACTTC.

V gene TRBV25-1 combines with J gene TRBJ1-1, with D possibly being TRBD1 (5 bases). The CDR3 spans 14 residues. The V end was cut by 7 bases, the J end by 0 bases, with 12 bases between. CDR1 and CDR2 (germline): MGHDK, SYGVNS. The CDR3 loop is CASTFGGVNTEAFF. Written as DNA, the CDR3 is TGTGCCAGCACCTTTGGGGGGGTGAACACTGAAGCTTTCTTT.